The rows below give T cell receptor beta chains drawn from one sample of a study of post-analysis software for immune sequencing data. Each CDR3 protein is one row after TCRdb ran MiXCR on the PCR reads. Among 600,000 to 700,000 distinct CDR3 sequences listed, roughly three fifths were seen once. Sequencing was performed on blood. These TCRs come from a girl aged 2-10 years with multiple sclerosis. Each CDR3 is given with its conserved first and last residue. A D gene is named only where the DNA matches it firmly. Rows may omit the clone size; those that give it use once, few, many or a size class.

d_call j_call clone_size v_call cdr3_nt cdr3_aa
. TRBJ2-5 . TRBV20-1 TGCAGTGCTAGGAGTACAGCGGAGACCCAGTACTTC CSARSTAETQYF
. TRBJ2-7 few TRBV6-5 TGTGCCAGCAGTTACAACCAGGGGCTAAACGAGCAGTACTTC CASSYNQGLNEQYF
. TRBJ2-3 few TRBV5-6 TGTGCCAGCAGCCTCCGCCGGGGGCGGACAGATACGCAGTATTTT CASSLRRGRTDTQYF
. TRBJ2-7 . TRBV7-9 TGTGCCAGCAGCTTAGATGGGGGCGGTGATGGCTCCTACGAGCAGTACTTC CASSLDGGGDGSYEQYF
TRBD1 TRBJ2-5 . TRBV11-3 TGTGCCAGCAGCTTAGATCCGGGACAGGGCCAAGAGACCCAGTACTTC CASSLDPGQGQETQYF
TRBD1 TRBJ2-7 few TRBV7-6 TGTGCCAGCAGCTACCTCTTAGTCGGGACAGGACCCAACGAGCAGTACTTC CASSYLLVGTGPNEQYF
TRBD2 TRBJ2-1 few TRBV12-3/TRBV12-4 TGTGCCAGCAGTTCCCAGACTAGCGGGAGAGGTGAGCAGTTCTTC CASSSQTSGRGEQFF
. TRBJ1-2 . TRBV5-1 TGCGCCAGCAGCTTAACAGGTCCTCCTAACTATGGCTACACCTTC CASSLTGPPNYGYTF
. TRBJ2-5 few TRBV4-1 TGCGCCAGCAGCTACGGACATTCAGAGACCCAGTACTTC CASSYGHSETQYF
TRBD1 TRBJ2-1 . TRBV6-6 TGTGCCAGCACCGATTCGGACAGGGGCAAGCAGTTCTTC CASTDSDRGKQFF
. TRBJ2-3 . TRBV5-1 TGCGCCAGCAGCTTGATCCCCCGGGACAGCACAGATACGCAGTATTTT CASSLIPRDSTDTQYF
. TRBJ1-4 . TRBV7-2 TGTGCCAGCAGCTTTTCATCGACTAATGAAAAACTGTTTTTT CASSFSSTNEKLFF
TRBD1 TRBJ2-7 . TRBV29-1 TGCAGCGTTGCCACCTTCCGGGACAGGGGGTACGAGCAGTACTTC CSVATFRDRGYEQYF
. TRBJ2-1 . TRBV7-7 TGTGCTAGCAGCCCACATGTGGGGTTGGCCTACAATGAGCAGTTCTTC CASSPHVGLAYNEQFF
. TRBJ1-1 . TRBV6-6 TGTGCCAGCAGTTGCTCGATTACACGAACAAACACTGAAGCTTTCTTT CASSCSITRTNTEAFF
. TRBJ2-1 few TRBV7-2 TGTGCCAGCAGCTCAAAGGAGAGCTCCTACAATGAGCAGTTCTTC CASSSKESSYNEQFF
. TRBJ2-1 few TRBV9 TGTGCCAGCAGCGCTGTTTCCTACAATGAGCAGTTCTTC CASSAVSYNEQFF
. TRBJ1-1 . TRBV6-2/TRBV6-3 TGTGCCAGCAGCCTACAGGGAAGGGGCGCTGAAGCTTTCTTT CASSLQGRGAEAFF
. TRBJ1-1 few TRBV29-1 TGCAGCGTTTATCGACGGGGTATAGACGCTTTCTTT CSVYRRGIDAFF
. TRBJ1-1 . TRBV4-3 TGCGCCAGCAGCCAAGCTTCCCGGGGCGAAGGGACTGAAGCTTTCTTT CASSQASRGEGTEAFF
. TRBJ1-2 . TRBV5-5 TGTGCCAGCAGCTTTCGGGGGCTCTACTATGGCTACACCTTC CASSFRGLYYGYTF
. TRBJ2-6 few TRBV20-1 TGCAGTGCTAGGCCCACAGGGACGGGGGCCAACGTCCTGACTTTC CSARPTGTGANVLTF
TRBD2 TRBJ2-5 . TRBV7-2 TGTGCCAGCAGCGGCCCAGGGACTAGCGGGGGGCAGACCCAGTACTTC CASSGPGTSGGQTQYF
TRBD1 TRBJ1-2 . TRBV29-1 TGCAGCGTCGCAGGGACAGCGGTGAACTATGGCTACACCTTC CSVAGTAVNYGYTF
. TRBJ2-1 . TRBV2 TGTGCCAGCAGTGAAGATTTCCTGTTTGGGGGTGAGCAGTTCTTC CASSEDFLFGGEQFF
. TRBJ1-2 . TRBV7-9 TGTGCCAGCAGCTCGGGAGTCGACGGATTAAACTATGGCTACACCTTC CASSSGVDGLNYGYTF